Given below is one TCR beta chain in context. Its antigen remains unknown. This CDR3 comprises 14 residues. Germline V gene lookup returns CDR1 SGHDT and CDR2 YYEEEE. With 2 bases removed from V and 1 base from J, the gap between germline ends came to 6 bases. Measured with immunoSEQ multiplex PCR; TCRdb has only the in-frame clones, and not every one. This table holds 55,000 to 65,000 clones, around four fifths found once. The time point: week 35, safety follow-up. Topical imiquimod was applied with each vaccine dose, which held 300 ug of mutant IDH1 20-mer peptide. The donor cohort comprised cases of new WHO grade 3 or 4 IDH1-mutant, ATRX-lost astrocytoma. This record belongs to a study of a mutant IDH1 vaccine in newly diagnosed glioma.

The source is a man aged 25-45 years with glioma. The V call is TRBV5-6, the J call TRBJ2-2, with unresolved D. The material sequenced was PBMCs, taken from a glioma patient whose treatment included an IDH1 peptide vaccine. DNA for the CDR3: TGTGCCAGCAGCTTCATAATGAACACCGGGGAGCTGTTTTTT. Translated, it gives CASSFIMNTGELFF.